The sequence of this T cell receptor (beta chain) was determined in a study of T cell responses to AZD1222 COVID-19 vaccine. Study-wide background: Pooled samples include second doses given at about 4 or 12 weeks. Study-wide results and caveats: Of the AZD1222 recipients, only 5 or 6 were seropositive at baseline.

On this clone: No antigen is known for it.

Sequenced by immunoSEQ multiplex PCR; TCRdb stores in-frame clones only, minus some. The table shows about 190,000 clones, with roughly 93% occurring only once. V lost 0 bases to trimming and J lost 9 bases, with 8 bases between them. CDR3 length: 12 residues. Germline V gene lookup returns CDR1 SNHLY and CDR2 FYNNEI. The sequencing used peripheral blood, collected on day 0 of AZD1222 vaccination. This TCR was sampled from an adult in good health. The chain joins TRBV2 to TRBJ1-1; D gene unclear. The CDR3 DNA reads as TGTGCCAGCAGTGAAGCGTGGGGTCAAGCTTTCTTT. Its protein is CASSEAWGQAFF. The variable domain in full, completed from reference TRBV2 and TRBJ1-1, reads EPEVTQTPSHQVTQMGQEVILRCVPISNHLYFYWYRQILGQKVEFLVSFYNNEISEKSEIFDDQFSVERPDGSNFTLKIRSTKLEDSAMYFCASSEAWGQAFFGQGTRLTVV.